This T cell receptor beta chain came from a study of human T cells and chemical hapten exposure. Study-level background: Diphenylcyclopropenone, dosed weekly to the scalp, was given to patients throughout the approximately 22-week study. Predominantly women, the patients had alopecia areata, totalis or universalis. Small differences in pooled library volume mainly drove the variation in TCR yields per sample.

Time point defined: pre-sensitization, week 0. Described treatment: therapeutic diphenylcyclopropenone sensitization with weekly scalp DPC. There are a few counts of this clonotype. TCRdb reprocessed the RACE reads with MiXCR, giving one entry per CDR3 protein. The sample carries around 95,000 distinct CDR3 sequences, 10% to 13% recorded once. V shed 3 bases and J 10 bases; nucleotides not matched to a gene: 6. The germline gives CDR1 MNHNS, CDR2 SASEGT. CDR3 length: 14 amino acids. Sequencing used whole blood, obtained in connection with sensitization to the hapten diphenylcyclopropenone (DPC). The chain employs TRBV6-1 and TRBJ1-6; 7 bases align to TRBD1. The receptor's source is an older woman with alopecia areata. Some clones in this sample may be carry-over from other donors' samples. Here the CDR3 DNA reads TGTGCCAGCAGTGACACCGGGACAGTCTCACCCCTCCACTTT. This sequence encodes CASSDTGTVSPLHF.